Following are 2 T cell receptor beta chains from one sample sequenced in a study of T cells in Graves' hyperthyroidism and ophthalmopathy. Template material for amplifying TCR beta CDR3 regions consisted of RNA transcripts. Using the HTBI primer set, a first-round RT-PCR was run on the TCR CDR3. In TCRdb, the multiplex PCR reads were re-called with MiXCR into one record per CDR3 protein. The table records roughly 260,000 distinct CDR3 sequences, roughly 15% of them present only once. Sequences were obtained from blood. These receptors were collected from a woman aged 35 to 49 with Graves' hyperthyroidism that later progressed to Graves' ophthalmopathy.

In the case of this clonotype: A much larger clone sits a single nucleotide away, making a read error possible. CDR3 nucleotide sequence: TGTGCCAGCAGTGCGACATGGGACACTGAAGCTTTCTTT. Translated, it gives CASSATWDTEAFF. V is TRBV6-1 and J is TRBJ1-1; D unresolved. This CDR3 comprises 13 residues. CDR1 is MNHNS, CDR2 SASEGT, per germline. The V end lost 4 bases, the J end lost 3 bases, and 9 bases lay between the germline ends.

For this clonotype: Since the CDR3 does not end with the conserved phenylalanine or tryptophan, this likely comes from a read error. CDR3 sequence: CASSPLAGGPTLRYEQYL. CDR3 sequence (DNA): TGTGCCAGCAGTCCTTTAGCGGGAGGACCGACTTTGAGGTACGAGCAGTACTTA. The chain carries TRBV28 and TRBJ2-7; 10 bases map to TRBD2. In germline, CDR1 is MDHEN, CDR2 SYDVKM. V shed 5 bases and J 4 bases; nucleotides not matched to a gene: 17. The CDR3 runs 18 residues.